This T cell receptor beta chain was sequenced during a study of cytomegalovirus exposure and HLA in healthy donors. To note about this clone: Its specificity is unknown. The sample holds other DNA sequences that translate to the same CDR3.

Donors came from a validation cohort of over a hundred subjects, distinct from the first 666-subject cohort. This CDR3 has 14 residues. V was trimmed by 3 bases and J by 4 bases, leaving 12 bases between them. Germline loops: CDR1 MNHEY, CDR2 SMNVEV (reference sequence). Study-level points and caveats: In a later analysis, first-cohort TCR clusters were found to tend to co-occur in the 100 to 150 validation repertoires.

The repertoire was sequenced with immunoSEQ multiplex PCR; TCRdb's copy has only in-frame clones and lacks some. In the table there are roughly 350,000 clones, roughly 85% of which are singletons. Sequencing was performed on PBMCs. The receptor was isolated from a woman aged 18 to 35 in good health and CMV-seronegative. The chain is built from TRBV27 and TRBJ2-5; D is possibly TRBD2 (7 bases). For the CDR3, the DNA is TGTGCCAGCAGTTTTGGGGGGGCGGGAGAGACCCAGTACTTC. Protein product: CASSFGGAGETQYF.